This is a list of T cell receptor beta chains from one sample in a study of memory B cells and T cells in multiple sclerosis. Method: immunoSEQ multiplex PCR; TCRdb's copy keeps in-frame clones and lacks some. The sample includes some 7,900 clones, roughly 61% of them seen just once. The sequenced material came from memory (CD45RO+) CD8+ T cells from blood. The receptors here all came from a human donor with multiple sclerosis. The CDR3 runs from the conserved cysteine through the conserved F or W. D genes are given only for firm matches. The size entry is marked missing in some rows and otherwise reads once, few, many or a size class.

J gene: TRBJ1-2; clone size: few; D gene: TRBD1; V gene: TRBV5-4; CDR3 protein: CASSYGTGNYGYTF; CDR3 DNA: TGTGCCAGCAGTTATGGGACAGGAAACTATGGCTACACCTTC
J gene: TRBJ2-2; clone size: few; D gene: NA; V gene: TRBV15; CDR3 protein: CATSRAGWENTGELFF; CDR3 DNA: TGTGCCACCAGCCGGGCAGGGTGGGAGAACACCGGGGAGCTGTTTTTT
J gene: TRBJ1-4; clone size: once; D gene: TRBD1; V gene: TRBV2; CDR3 protein: CASSESRRDRGEKLFF; CDR3 DNA: TGTGCCAGCAGTGAAAGCCGCCGGGACAGGGGCGAAAAACTGTTTTTT
J gene: TRBJ2-1; clone size: NA; D gene: TRBD2; V gene: TRBV11-3; CDR3 protein: CASSSGTSSNEQFF; CDR3 DNA: TGTGCCAGCAGCTCAGGGACTAGTTCAAATGAGCAGTTCTTC
J gene: TRBJ2-5; clone size: NA; D gene: TRBD2; V gene: TRBV29-1; CDR3 protein: CSVEGAGEAETQYF; CDR3 DNA: TGCAGCGTTGAAGGAGCGGGAGAAGCAGAGACCCAGTACTTC
J gene: TRBJ2-3; clone size: few; D gene: TRBD1; V gene: TRBV5-1; CDR3 protein: CASSLGTVRGTDTQYF; CDR3 DNA: TGCGCCAGCAGCCTAGGGACAGTAAGGGGAACAGATACGCAGTATTTT
J gene: TRBJ1-1; clone size: NA; D gene: NA; V gene: TRBV9; CDR3 protein: CASKRGLGLTEAFF; CDR3 DNA: TGTGCCAGCAAACGGGGGTTGGGTCTCACTGAAGCTTTCTTT
J gene: TRBJ2-1; clone size: few; D gene: NA; V gene: TRBV27; CDR3 protein: CASSLSGRGVGEQFF; CDR3 DNA: TGTGCCAGCAGTTTATCCGGACGGGGAGTAGGTGAGCAGTTCTTC
J gene: TRBJ2-2; clone size: NA; D gene: TRBD2; V gene: TRBV2; CDR3 protein: CASSEWGTSATGELFF; CDR3 DNA: TGTGCCAGCAGTGAATGGGGGACTAGCGCAACCGGGGAGCTGTTTTTT
J gene: TRBJ2-7; clone size: NA; D gene: NA; V gene: TRBV11-2; CDR3 protein: CASSLFPGHHEQYF; CDR3 DNA: TGTGCCAGCAGCTTATTCCCAGGGCACCACGAGCAGTACTTC
J gene: TRBJ2-7; clone size: NA; D gene: TRBD1; V gene: TRBV27; CDR3 protein: CASTHRGFRGYYEQYF; CDR3 DNA: TGTGCCAGCACCCACAGGGGTTTTCGGGGCTACTACGAGCAGTACTTC
J gene: TRBJ1-5; clone size: NA; D gene: NA; V gene: TRBV15; CDR3 protein: CATSRDSGGGQPQHF; CDR3 DNA: TGTGCCACCAGCAGAGATTCCGGGGGTGGACAGCCCCAGCATTTT
J gene: TRBJ2-7; clone size: NA; D gene: TRBD1; V gene: TRBV14; CDR3 protein: CASSGWSQGVHEQYF; CDR3 DNA: TGTGCCAGCAGCGGTTGGTCACAGGGGGTACACGAGCAGTACTTC
J gene: TRBJ2-1; clone size: NA; D gene: NA; V gene: TRBV5-4; CDR3 protein: CASGPGGSYNEQFF; CDR3 DNA: TGTGCCAGCGGCCCCGGAGGGTCCTACAATGAGCAGTTCTTC
J gene: TRBJ1-1; clone size: medium-sized; D gene: NA; V gene: TRBV10-3; CDR3 protein: CAITEGHSNTEAFF; CDR3 DNA: TGTGCCATCACTGAGGGGCACTCGAACACTGAAGCTTTCTTT
J gene: TRBJ1-1; clone size: NA; D gene: TRBD1; V gene: TRBV28; CDR3 protein: CASSLLGTGRHTEAFF; CDR3 DNA: TGTGCCAGCAGTTTATTGGGGACAGGGAGGCACACTGAAGCTTTCTTT
J gene: TRBJ1-2; clone size: NA; D gene: TRBD1; V gene: TRBV27; CDR3 protein: CASSLSRTGGVGYTF; CDR3 DNA: TGTGCCAGCAGTTTAAGCCGGACAGGGGGCGTAGGCTACACCTTC
J gene: TRBJ2-7; clone size: few; D gene: TRBD1; V gene: TRBV6-1; CDR3 protein: CASTPTGVINEQYF; CDR3 DNA: TGTGCCAGCACCCCGACAGGGGTTATCAACGAGCAGTACTTC
J gene: TRBJ1-2; clone size: NA; D gene: TRBD1; V gene: TRBV5-1; CDR3 protein: CASSFGTGTPESMRNYGYTF; CDR3 DNA: TGCGCCAGCAGCTTCGGGACAGGTACTCCGGAGTCAATGCGGAACTATGGCTACACCTTC
J gene: TRBJ1-3; clone size: NA; D gene: NA; V gene: TRBV6-6; CDR3 protein: CASSSDLGNTIYF; CDR3 DNA: TGTGCCAGCAGTTCGGACTTGGGAAACACCATATATTTT
J gene: TRBJ2-2; clone size: few; D gene: TRBD1; V gene: TRBV2; CDR3 protein: CASGGQPNTGELFF; CDR3 DNA: TGTGCCAGCGGGGGACAGCCGAACACCGGGGAGCTGTTTTTT
J gene: TRBJ2-7; clone size: few; D gene: NA; V gene: TRBV27; CDR3 protein: CASSFGSAYEQYF; CDR3 DNA: TGTGCCAGCAGTTTTGGCTCAGCCTACGAGCAGTACTTC
J gene: TRBJ2-7; clone size: NA; D gene: NA; V gene: TRBV7-8; CDR3 protein: CASSPAVGGRGYEQYF; CDR3 DNA: TGTGCCAGCAGCCCAGCGGTCGGGGGGCGAGGCTACGAGCAGTACTTC
J gene: TRBJ2-1; clone size: NA; D gene: TRBD2; V gene: TRBV6-1; CDR3 protein: CASSEWLAGHNEQFF; CDR3 DNA: TGTGCCAGCAGTGAATGGCTAGCGGGCCACAATGAGCAGTTCTTC
J gene: TRBJ2-7; clone size: few; D gene: TRBD2; V gene: TRBV25-1; CDR3 protein: CASSSLTSGSHEQYF; CDR3 DNA: TGTGCCAGCAGTAGCTTGACTAGCGGGAGCCACGAGCAGTACTTC
J gene: TRBJ1-4; clone size: medium-sized; D gene: NA; V gene: TRBV29-1; CDR3 protein: CSVEDKQEGYEKLFF; CDR3 DNA: TGCAGCGTTGAAGATAAACAGGAGGGGTATGAAAAACTGTTTTTT
J gene: TRBJ1-3; clone size: once; D gene: TRBD1; V gene: TRBV9; CDR3 protein: CASSGDRDKVSGNTIYF; CDR3 DNA: TGTGCCAGCAGCGGGGACAGGGATAAAGTTTCTGGAAACACCATATATTTT
J gene: TRBJ2-7; clone size: few; D gene: NA; V gene: TRBV6-5; CDR3 protein: CASSEWGSAYEQYF; CDR3 DNA: TGTGCCAGCAGTGAATGGGGTAGCGCGTACGAGCAGTACTTC
J gene: TRBJ1-5; clone size: NA; D gene: NA; V gene: TRBV2; CDR3 protein: CASSVFSTQKGVFSNQPQHF; CDR3 DNA: TGTGCCAGCAGTGTTTTTTCGACCCAGAAGGGGGTTTTTAGCAATCAGCCCCAGCATTTT
J gene: TRBJ2-4; clone size: NA; D gene: NA; V gene: TRBV2; CDR3 protein: CASSGGLPEARNIQYF; CDR3 DNA: TGTGCCAGCAGCGGTGGACTACCGGAGGCAAGAAACATTCAGTACTTC
J gene: TRBJ2-1; clone size: NA; D gene: NA; V gene: TRBV2; CDR3 protein: CASGGGGNEQFF; CDR3 DNA: TGTGCCAGCGGAGGGGGGGGGAATGAGCAGTTCTTC
J gene: TRBJ2-7; clone size: NA; D gene: NA; V gene: TRBV2; CDR3 protein: CASSLAYRDESEQYF; CDR3 DNA: TGTGCCAGCAGCTTGGCCTACCGGGATGAGAGCGAGCAGTACTTC
J gene: TRBJ2-1; clone size: NA; D gene: TRBD2; V gene: TRBV27; CDR3 protein: CASSSLTSGSWDEQFF; CDR3 DNA: TGTGCCAGCAGTAGCCTAACTAGCGGGAGCTGGGATGAGCAGTTCTTC
J gene: TRBJ1-1; clone size: once; D gene: NA; V gene: TRBV6-1; CDR3 protein: CASSEVGRYEAFF; CDR3 DNA: TGTGCCAGCAGTGAAGTTGGGAGGTATGAAGCTTTCTTT
J gene: TRBJ2-3; clone size: medium-sized; D gene: NA; V gene: TRBV28; CDR3 protein: CASSLIERFSTDTQYF; CDR3 DNA: TGTGCCAGCAGCCTAATCGAGCGGTTTAGCACAGATACGCAGTATTTT
J gene: TRBJ2-7; clone size: NA; D gene: NA; V gene: TRBV29-1; CDR3 protein: CSVGGETSKPYEQYF; CDR3 DNA: TGCAGCGTTGGTGGGGAGACAAGCAAGCCCTACGAGCAGTACTTC
J gene: TRBJ2-5; clone size: NA; D gene: NA; V gene: TRBV11-1; CDR3 protein: CASSLESVGEQYF; CDR3 DNA: TGTGCCAGCAGCTTAGAATCTGTTGGGGAGCAGTACTTC
J gene: TRBJ2-3; clone size: few; D gene: TRBD2; V gene: TRBV6-4; CDR3 protein: CASSDSGRGADTQYF; CDR3 DNA: TGTGCCAGCAGCGACAGCGGGAGAGGGGCAGATACGCAGTATTTT
J gene: TRBJ2-7; clone size: NA; D gene: NA; V gene: TRBV15; CDR3 protein: CATSREDSPSYEQYF; CDR3 DNA: TGTGCCACCAGCAGGGAGGACAGCCCATCCTACGAGCAGTACTTC
J gene: TRBJ1-1; clone size: NA; D gene: NA; V gene: TRBV12-5; CDR3 protein: CASGYSRGGFTEAFF; CDR3 DNA: TGTGCTAGTGGTTATTCGAGGGGGGGCTTTACTGAAGCTTTCTTT
J gene: TRBJ2-1; clone size: NA; D gene: NA; V gene: TRBV9; CDR3 protein: CASSVGARGGAGNEQFF; CDR3 DNA: TGTGCCAGCAGCGTGGGGGCGCGAGGGGGGGCGGGGAATGAGCAGTTCTTC
J gene: TRBJ2-7; clone size: few; D gene: TRBD2; V gene: TRBV6-6; CDR3 protein: CASTRIGAGDGDEQYF; CDR3 DNA: TGTGCCAGCACCCGAATCGGAGCGGGAGATGGTGACGAGCAGTACTTC
J gene: TRBJ2-1; clone size: NA; D gene: NA; V gene: TRBV5-6; CDR3 protein: CASTPGARSYNEQFF; CDR3 DNA: TGTGCCAGCACCCCAGGGGCTAGGAGTTACAATGAGCAGTTCTTC
J gene: TRBJ2-2; clone size: NA; D gene: NA; V gene: TRBV19; CDR3 protein: CASSTDRGWELFF; CDR3 DNA: TGTGCCAGTAGTACGGACCGGGGATGGGAGCTGTTTTTT
J gene: TRBJ1-4; clone size: NA; D gene: NA; V gene: TRBV6-1; CDR3 protein: CASSETADYNEKLFF; CDR3 DNA: TGTGCCAGCAGTGAAACGGCGGATTATAATGAAAAACTGTTTTTT
J gene: TRBJ2-5; clone size: NA; D gene: TRBD1; V gene: TRBV6-6; CDR3 protein: CASSTTGGRQETQYF; CDR3 DNA: TGTGCCAGCAGCACCACAGGGGGGAGGCAAGAGACCCAGTACTTC
J gene: TRBJ2-7; clone size: NA; D gene: NA; V gene: TRBV18; CDR3 protein: CASSPSGKDYEQYF; CDR3 DNA: TGTGCCAGCTCACCCTCGGGAAAGGATTACGAGCAGTACTTC
J gene: TRBJ2-1; clone size: NA; D gene: NA; V gene: TRBV7-9; CDR3 protein: CASSSRTDYNEQFF; CDR3 DNA: TGTGCCAGCAGCTCCCGGACAGATTACAATGAGCAGTTCTTC